One and the same sample provided the 4 T cell receptor delta chains below, sequenced in a study of gamma-delta chains in newborns, infants, children. TCRdb processed the reads again with the CATT caller. The sample lists 3,500 to 4,500 delta-chain clones, 0.56% occurring once. Sequenced material: blood. Receptor source: a child who was a newborn, infant or young child, either healthy, febrile or measles-vaccinated (not recorded which).

With regard to this clone: This likely reflects a read error, since a far larger clone is one base away. Other DNA sequences in this specimen translate into the identical CDR3. This chain joins TRDV2 and TRDJ2; TRDD3 matches 7 bases. The germline gives CDR1 GEAIGNYY, CDR2 EKD. The CDR3 sequence is 17 residues long. The DNA for the CDR3 is TGTGCCTGTGACAGCCGGGGGATCCCAGCTTTGACCGCACAACTCTTCTTT. Encoded protein: CACDSRGIPALTAQLFF.

A remark on this clone: TCRdb has a much larger clone's protein, which differs at residue 3 from the translation of this DNA, likely because of a read error; what is shown is the protein translated from the DNA. The chain is built from TRDV2 and TRDJ3; TRDD3 matches 7 bases. Germline-derived CDR1 and CDR2 are GEAIGNYY and EKD. CDR3 length: 19 residues. CDR3 region: CARDTGWGSSSWDTRQMFF. CDR3 nucleotide sequence: TGTGCCCGTGACACTGGCTGGGGGTCGAGCTCCTGGGACACCCGACAGATGTTTTTC.

A few counts support this clone. The amino acid sequence in TCRdb belongs to a much larger clone and departs from this DNA's translation at residue 3, likely a sequencing read error; the sequence shown is translated from the DNA. The genes are TRDV2 and TRDJ3; 9 nucleotides match TRDD3. Germline V gene lookup returns CDR1 GEAIGNYY and CDR2 EKD. The CDR3 runs to 16 residues. The CDR3 DNA sequence: TGTGCCCGTGACTGGGGGACCTCCTGGGACGCCCGACAGATGTTTTTC. Encoded protein: CARDWGTSWDARQMFF.

Concerning this clone: TCRdb shows a much larger clone's protein in place of this DNA's translation, and the two differ at residue 11, likely through a read error; the protein shown is translated from the DNA. The chain links TRDV2 to TRDJ3, with 13 bases identical to TRDD3. This CDR3 has 19 amino acids. V trimming: 3 bases; J trimming: 2 bases; junction bases outside the gene matches: 6. Germline V gene lookup returns CDR1 GEAIGNYY and CDR2 EKD. The DNA of the CDR3 is TGTGCCTGTGACGTACTGGGGGATACGAGCCCCTGGGACACCCGACAGATGTTTTTC. It specifies CACDVLGDTSPWDTRQMFF.